Reported below is one T cell receptor beta chain. Its antigen is undetermined. The entry originates in a study of OX40 agonist ivuxolimab in advanced cancers. Background on the study: Participants averaged approximately 65 years of age (range about 23 to 90) and were over 75% male. Notes on the study in general: Among the lowest levels of clonal expansion were found in partial responders at 0.1-3.0 mg/kg.

Assay: immunoSEQ multiplex PCR; the TCRdb copy retains only in-frame clones and omits some. This sample has about 82,000 clones; roughly nine tenths occur once, and the top ten carry 2.3%. The J segment lost 7 bases and the V segment lost 2 bases, leaving 8 bases of the junction unmatched. Per the germline V gene, CDR1 is SGHRS and CDR2 is YFSETQ. The CDR3 has 16 amino acids. The sequences come from CD4+ or CD8+ T cells sorted from blood, collected in a trial of the OX40 agonist ivuxolimab. This rearrangement joins TRBV5-1 to TRBJ2-1; 11 nucleotides align to TRBD1. The origin of this receptor is an adult with an advanced solid tumor such as melanoma, head and neck, liver or kidney cancer. CDR3 region: CASSFGTGGLANEQFF. As DNA, the CDR3 is TGCGCCAGCAGCTTTGGGACAGGGGGGTTGGCGAATGAGCAGTTCTTC.